This entry describes one TCR beta chain. The data belong to a study of T cells in Graves' hyperthyroidism and ophthalmopathy. V was clipped by 0 bases and J by 7 bases, with 7 bases between them. CDR3 size: 13 residues. TCR beta CDR3 region amplification was performed from RNA transcripts. The TCR CDR3 was amplified in a first-round RT-PCR using the HTBI primer set. TCRdb independently ran MiXCR on the multiplex PCR reads; one entry per CDR3 protein. The data contain 140,000 or so distinct CDR3 sequences, roughly a fifth of them singletons. Orbital computed tomography, thyroid ultrasound, serum thyroxine and TRAb, and clinical symptoms together informed the diagnoses.

The V call is TRBV12-3 or TRBV12-4, the J call TRBJ1-5; no clear D gene. This receptor was taken from a woman in her 50s with Graves' hyperthyroidism that later progressed to Graves' ophthalmopathy. The sample comprised blood. The CDR3 region has the DNA TGTGCCAGCAGTTTAGCCCCCGGACAGCCCCAGCATTTT. Protein product: CASSLAPGQPQHF.